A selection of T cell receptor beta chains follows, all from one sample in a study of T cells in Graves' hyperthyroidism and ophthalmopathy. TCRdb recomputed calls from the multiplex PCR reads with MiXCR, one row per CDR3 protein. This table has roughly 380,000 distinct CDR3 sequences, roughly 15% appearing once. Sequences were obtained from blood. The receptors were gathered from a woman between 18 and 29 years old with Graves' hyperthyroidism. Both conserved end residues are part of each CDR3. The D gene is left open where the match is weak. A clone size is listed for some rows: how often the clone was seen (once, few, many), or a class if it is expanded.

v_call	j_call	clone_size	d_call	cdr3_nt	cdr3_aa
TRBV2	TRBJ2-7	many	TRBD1	TGTGCCAGCAGCGGGGACAGAGTCTACGAGCAGTACTTC	CASSGDRVYEQYF
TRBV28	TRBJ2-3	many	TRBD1	TGTGCCAGCAGTGCTAACCCGGGACAGGGTAGCACAGATACGCAGTATTTT	CASSANPGQGSTDTQYF
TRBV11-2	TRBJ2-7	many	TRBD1	TGTGCCAGCACCCGGGACAGGGGCTACGAGCAGTACTTC	CASTRDRGYEQYF
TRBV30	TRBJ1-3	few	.	TGTGCCTGGAGGGACACGACTGGAAACACCATATATTTT	CAWRDTTGNTIYF
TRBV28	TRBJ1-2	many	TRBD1	TGTGCCAGCAGTTCCCTCCTAGGGGGCGCTAACTATGGCTACACCTTC	CASSSLLGGANYGYTF
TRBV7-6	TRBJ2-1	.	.	TGTGCCTGCAGCTTAGTCGAAACGGAATTCAATGAGCAGTTCTTC	CACSLVETEFNEQFF
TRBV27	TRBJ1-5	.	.	TGTGCCAGCAGTTTGAGAGGGGACGATCAGCCCCAGCATTTT	CASSLRGDDQPQHF
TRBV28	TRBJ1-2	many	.	TGTGCCAGCAGCTCCCCCTTGTTGGCTACCTATGGCTACACCTTC	CASSSPLLATYGYTF
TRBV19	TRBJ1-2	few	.	TGTGCCAGTAGTATGCCAAGGATACATGGCTACACCTTC	CASSMPRIHGYTF
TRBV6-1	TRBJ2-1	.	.	TGTGCCAGCAGTGAATTTTCTAGGGGGTTCAATGAGCAGTTCTTC	CASSEFSRGFNEQFF
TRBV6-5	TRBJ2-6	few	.	TGTGCCAGCAGTTACCAGAGGGGGGCCGCTGGGGCCAACGTCCTGACTTTC	CASSYQRGAAGANVLTF
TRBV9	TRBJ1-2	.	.	TGTACCAGCAGCGAAGCGGGGTATGGCTACACCTTC	CTSSEAGYGYTF